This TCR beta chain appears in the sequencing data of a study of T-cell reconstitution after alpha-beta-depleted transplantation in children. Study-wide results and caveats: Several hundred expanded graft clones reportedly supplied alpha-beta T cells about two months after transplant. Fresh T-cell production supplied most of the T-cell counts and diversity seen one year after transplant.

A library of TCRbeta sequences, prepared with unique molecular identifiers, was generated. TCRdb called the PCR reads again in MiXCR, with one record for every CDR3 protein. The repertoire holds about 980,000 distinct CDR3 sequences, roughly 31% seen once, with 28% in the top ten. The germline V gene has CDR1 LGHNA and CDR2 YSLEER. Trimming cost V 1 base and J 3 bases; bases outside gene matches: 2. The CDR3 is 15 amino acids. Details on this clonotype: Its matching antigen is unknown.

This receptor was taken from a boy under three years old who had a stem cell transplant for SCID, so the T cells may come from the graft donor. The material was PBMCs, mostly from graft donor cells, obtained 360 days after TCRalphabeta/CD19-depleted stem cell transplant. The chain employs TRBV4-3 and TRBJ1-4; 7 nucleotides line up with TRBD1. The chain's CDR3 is CASSQGQGPNEKLFF. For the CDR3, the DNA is TGCGCCAGCAGCCAAGGACAGGGCCCTAATGAAAAACTGTTTTTT.